This passage covers 24 T cell receptor beta chains from one sample sequenced in a study of prognosis after radiotherapy for stage I lung cancer (TCRdb year 2021). Sequenced on an Illumina HiSeq 3000. Two rounds of multiplex PCR on genomic DNA were used to amplify the TCR beta CDR3 region. The first PCR round used primers specific to each TRBV and TRBJ gene, with sequences filed in Chinese patent CN105087789A. TCRdb applied fastp at Q25 and MiXCR to the public reads, then kept only in-frame beta chains. Duplicate CDR3 protein sequences are folded into a single record with the most common DNA and genes. The sample data list 13,000 or so distinct CDR3 sequences, and around half of these were observed just once. 38% of the sample is taken by the ten largest. Sequencing was performed on PBMCs, taken before or after stereotactic body radiation therapy (not recorded which). Every receptor here comes from a donor aged 50 or older with non-small cell lung cancer.

The chain joins TRBV2 to TRBJ2-1, with 7 bases identical to TRBD1. Per the germline V gene, CDR1 is SNHLY and CDR2 is FYNNEI. The CDR3 has 15 residues. Trimming at V came to 4 bases and at J to 6 bases, leaving 9 bases not matched to a gene. DNA of the CDR3: TGTGCCAGCAGTGGGGAAGGGGGCTGGAGCAATGAGCAGTTCTTC. The encoded protein is CASSGEGGWSNEQFF.

The V call is TRBV24-1, the J call TRBJ2-1; TRBD2 matches 12 bases. Germline CDR1 is KGHDR and CDR2 is SFDVKD. The CDR3 extends over 14 amino acids. Trimming cost V 4 bases and J 8 bases; bases outside gene matches: 2. This chain's CDR3 is CATSEGLAGDEQFF. In DNA form, the CDR3 reads TGTGCCACCAGTGAGGGACTAGCGGGCGATGAGCAGTTCTTC.

This clonotype was picked up many times. This chain's CDR3 is CASSPRQAVRSEAFF. The CDR3 nucleotides are TGTGCCAGCTCACCACGGCAGGCGGTAAGAAGTGAAGCTTTCTTT. The rearrangement joins TRBV18 to TRBJ1-1; D is ambiguous. CDR3 length: 15 amino acids. Trimming removed 1 base at V and 7 bases at J, with 16 bases between. Germline V gives CDR1 KGHSH, CDR2 LQKENI.

The rearrangement uses TRBV7-9 and TRBJ1-1, with D possibly matching TRBD1 (5 bases). This CDR3 is 12 amino acids long. V was shortened by 4 bases and J by 10 bases, with 13 bases between the two germline ends. Germline CDR1 and CDR2: SEHNR and FQNEAQ (reference sequence). The CDR3 sequence is CASSSTGTGAFF. In DNA, the CDR3 is TGTGCCAGCAGCTCCACCGGGACGGGAGCTTTCTTT.

To note about this clonotype: A single base is all that separates this from a far larger clone, so a read error is likely. The chain carries TRBV6-9 and TRBJ2-7; D may be TRBD2 (7 bases). Germline loops: CDR1 MNHGY, CDR2 SVAAGI. CDR3 length equals 17 residues. The V end was cut by 5 bases, the J end by 1 base, with 21 bases between. CDR3 sequence: CASSRGGLPPHSYEQYF. CDR3 in DNA: TGTGCCAGCAGTAGGGGGGGCCTACCGCCCCATTCCTACGAGCAGTACTTC.

This chain links TRBV11-3 with TRBJ2-1, with a possible D match to TRBD2 (6 bases). CDR1 and CDR2 (germline): SGHNT, YENEEA. The CDR3 totals 14 residues. Between the trimmed V and J ends, which lost 6 bases and 9 bases, there was a span of 18 bases. The CDR3 loop reads CASSLAGGGSEQFF. The CDR3 region has the DNA TGTGCCAGCAGTTTGGCCGGGGGAGGCAGTGAGCAGTTCTTC.

About this clonotype: A read error is likely here: a far larger clone is one base away. The chain joins TRBV6-8 to TRBJ2-1; D might be TRBD1 or TRBD2, each matching 7 bases. This CDR3 spans 13 amino acids. CDR1 and CDR2 (germline): MNHGY, SAAAGT. The DNA for the CDR3 is TGTACCAGCAGTTACTCAGGGGGGGATGAGCAGTTCTTC. Protein sequence: CTSSYSGGDEQFF.

The count of this clonotype is one. CDR3 loop: CAIKIGGVAEQYF. Written as DNA, the CDR3 is TGTGCCATCAAGATCGGGGGTGTGGCCGAGCAGTACTTC. The chain uses TRBV10-3 and TRBJ2-7; a weak D match, TRBD2 (6 bases). This CDR3 spans 13 amino acids. V lost 7 bases, J lost 6 bases, and 16 bases lay in between. Germline loops: CDR1 ENHRY, CDR2 SYGVKD.

This chain connects TRBV2 to TRBJ2-2; 8 positions agree with TRBD2. V was pared by 4 bases and J by 4 bases, with 5 bases of the junction left unmatched. Germline-derived CDR1 and CDR2 are SNHLY and FYNNEI. There are 15 residues in the CDR3. As DNA, the CDR3 is TGTGCCAGCAGTGTAGCGGGACGCGTCACCGGGGAGCTGTTTTTT. Its translation is CASSVAGRVTGELFF. Variable domain in full (rest from reference TRBV2 and TRBJ2-2): EPEVTQTPSHQVTQMGQEVILRCVPISNHLYFYWYRQILGQKVEFLVSFYNNEISEKSEIFDDQFSVERPDGSNFTLKIRSTKLEDSAMYFCASSVAGRVTGELFFGEGSRLTVL.

As to this clonotype: This likely reflects a read error, since a far larger clone is one base away. This chain joins TRBV6-5 and TRBJ2-7, with 7 positions matching TRBD2. Per germline, CDR1 MNHEY and CDR2 SVGAGI. With V trimmed by 5 bases and J by 6 bases, 10 bases remained unmatched. This CDR3 contains 14 residues. The CDR3 region has the DNA TGTGCCAGCAGTCCTTCGTCGGGAGGAAGCGAGCAGTACTTC. It is translated as CASSPSSGGSEQYF.

CDR3 coding DNA: TGTGCCAGCAGGGCCTTCGGAGTAGCGGGGGGTCCTGTGGAGCAGTACTTC. Its translation: CASRAFGVAGGPVEQYF. The gene calls are TRBV27 and TRBJ2-7; 10 bases align to TRBD2. This CDR3 spans 17 amino acids. Trimming at V came to 6 bases and at J to 7 bases, leaving 18 bases not matched to a gene. The germline gives CDR1 MNHEY, CDR2 SMNVEV (reference sequence).

This clonotype was seen only once. The V call is TRBV2, the J call TRBJ1-3; 7 bases are a match to TRBD1. J was trimmed by 4 bases and V by 8 bases; bases with no gene match: 8. Germline loops: CDR1 SNHLY, CDR2 FYNNEI. This CDR3 spans 14 amino acids. The CDR3 nucleotides read TGTGCCAGCCGAACAACAGGGGTCGGAAACACCATATATTTT. It yields the protein CASRTTGVGNTIYF.

This clonotype was seen a handful of times. Only one base separates this from a far larger clonotype, so it likely reflects a read error. The chain carries TRBV6-2 or TRBV6-3 and TRBJ2-1, with TRBD2 identical over 10 bases. Germline V lookup: CDR1 MNHEY, CDR2 SVGEGT. Germline trimming cut 5 bases from V and 3 bases from J; bases unmatched to any gene: 10. This CDR3 is 17 amino acids long. The CDR3 protein is CASSESRLAGDYNEQFF. CDR3 sequence (DNA): TGTGCCAGCAGTGAATCGCGTCTAGCGGGGGACTACAATGAGCAGTTCTTC.

The chain joins TRBV3-1 to TRBJ1-1; D is unclear. The V end was cut by 1 base, the J end by 11 bases, with 17 bases between. This CDR3 is built from 14 residues. Germline V lookup: CDR1 LGHDT, CDR2 YNNKEL (reference sequence). CDR3 in DNA: TGTGCCAGCAGCCAAGGACTTGGCGTTTTTGTGGCTTTCTTT. As protein: CASSQGLGVFVAFF.

In regard to this clonotype: A far larger clone is one nucleotide away, so this likely arose from a read error. The chain links TRBV6-8 to TRBJ2-7; D gene ambiguous. Trimming took 4 bases from V and 5 from J, leaving 15 bases between them. This CDR3 is 14 amino acids long. Germline V gene lookup returns CDR1 MNHGY and CDR2 SAAAGT. CDR3 amino acids: CASSLGGRCNEQYF. CDR3 nucleotides: TGTGCCAGCAGTTTAGGCGGCAGGTGTAACGAGCAGTACTTC.

The chain couples TRBV28 to TRBJ1-6, with 9 nucleotides matching TRBD1. The ends lost 5 bases at V and 9 bases at J; junction bases unmatched: 17. The CDR3 covers 18 residues. Germline values: CDR1 MDHEN, CDR2 SYDVKM. The CDR3 spells CASSRASHRTGVGSPLHF. DNA of the CDR3: TGTGCCAGCAGTCGCGCCTCACATAGGACAGGGGTGGGTTCACCCCTCCACTTT.

This clonotype was counted only a few times. This is likely an artifact of a read error, given a far larger clone one base away. This sequence joins TRBV6-4 and TRBJ2-7, with D possibly matching TRBD1 (6 bases). The germline CDR1 and CDR2 sequences are MRHNA and SNTAGT. V dropped 4 bases and J dropped 0 bases, with 13 bases sitting between them. This CDR3 has 15 residues. CDR3 protein: CASSVTVTGSYEQYF. The CDR3 DNA follows: TGTGCCAGCAGTGTCACCGTGACAGGCTCCTACGAGCAGTACTTC.

V and J are TRBV6-2 or TRBV6-3 and TRBJ2-7; D possibly corresponds to TRBD1 (6 bases). The CDR3 extends over 15 amino acids. Germline V gene sequence: CDR1 MNHEY, CDR2 SVGEGT. V lost 6 bases, J lost 3 bases, and 18 bases lay in between. DNA for the CDR3: TGTGCCAGCAGCCTTAGGGGACATGGCCTCTACGAGCAGTACTTC. Its translation is CASSLRGHGLYEQYF.

Judged by abundance, this clonotype is medium-sized. The V and J genes are TRBV5-1 and TRBJ1-4; no clear D gene. V lost 2 bases and J 3 bases, leaving 11 bases between the germline ends. This CDR3 is built from 15 residues. Germline V lookup: CDR1 SGHRS, CDR2 YFSETQ. The CDR3 coding sequence is TGCGCCAGCAGCTTACAAGGGTTGGCTAATGAAAAACTGTTTTTT. Residues: CASSLQGLANEKLFF.

The chain combines TRBV5-1 with TRBJ1-3; the match to TRBD1 covers 7 bases. Germline-derived CDR1 and CDR2 are SGHRS and YFSETQ. The V gene end was trimmed by 4 bases and the J gene end by 4 bases; junction bases not matched to a gene: 8. The CDR3 extends over 15 amino acids. DNA for the CDR3: TGCGCCAGCAGCGGGGACAGCGGCCCCGGAAACACCATATATTTT. Protein: CASSGDSGPGNTIYF.

A note on this clonotype: No conserved phenylalanine or tryptophan ends this CDR3, so it is likely a read error. V usage is TRBV11-2 and J usage is TRBJ2-7; TRBD2 agrees at 8 bases. The CDR3 runs to 13 residues. The germline CDR1 and CDR2 sequences are SGHAT and FQNNGV. J was trimmed by 7 bases and V by 5 bases; bases with no gene match: 7. This CDR3 is CASSLIGRGEQYL. The CDR3 DNA reads as TGTGCCAGCAGCCTAATCGGGAGGGGGGAGCAGTACCTC.

This clonotype is medium-sized in the sample. The chain has TRBV7-9 and TRBJ1-2; no definite D call. The germline V gene encodes CDR1 SEHNR and CDR2 FQNEAQ (reference sequence). The V end was cut by 1 base, the J end by 4 bases, with 13 bases between. The CDR3 extends over 15 amino acids. CDR3: CASSLGAQDPYGYTF. CDR3 nucleotides: TGTGCCAGCAGCTTAGGAGCTCAGGATCCCTATGGCTACACCTTC.

The chain is built from TRBV24-1 and TRBJ2-1; tentative D call: TRBD2 (5 bases). CDR1 is KGHDR and CDR2 is SFDVKD in the germline V gene. The CDR3 is 14 residues long. Trimming removed 3 bases at V and 5 bases at J, with 10 bases between. CDR3 sequence (DNA): TGTGCCACCAGTGATGCGAGGGTACACAATGAGCAGTTCTTC. Translating it yields CATSDARVHNEQFF.

This clonotype rates as medium-sized. This chain connects TRBV2 to TRBJ1-6, with D maybe TRBD1 (5 bases). Trimming stripped 5 bases from V and 6 bases from J, with 14 bases between. This CDR3 is 15 amino acids long. CDR1 is SNHLY, CDR2 FYNNEI, per germline. DNA for the CDR3: TGTGCCAGCAGTAGCAGTACAGGCCTTAATTCACCCCTCCACTTT. Translating gives CASSSSTGLNSPLHF.